This T cell receptor (beta chain) was identified in a study of OX40 agonist ivuxolimab in advanced cancers. Measured with immunoSEQ multiplex PCR; TCRdb has only the in-frame clones, and not every one. In the table there are more than 80,000 clones, around 86% of which are singletons. The V and J ends lost 1 base and 8 bases respectively, with 6 bases between them. CDR3 size: 11 residues. Germline V gene lookup returns CDR1 SGHAT and CDR2 FQDESV (reference sequence). The clonotype originates from an adult with an advanced solid tumor such as melanoma, head and neck, liver or kidney cancer. The sequences come from CD4+ or CD8+ T cells sorted from blood, collected in a trial of the OX40 agonist ivuxolimab. V usage is TRBV11-1 and J usage is TRBJ2-7; D possibly uses TRBD1 or TRBD2 (5 bases each). The CDR3: CASSLEGQQYF. The DNA of the CDR3 is TGTGCCAGCAGCTTAGAGGGACAGCAGTACTTC.